The source of this T cell receptor (beta chain) is a study of cytomegalovirus exposure and HLA in healthy donors. The V gene's germline CDR1 is GTSNPN and CDR2 SVGIG (reference sequence). The CDR3 is made up of 17 amino acids. V lost 0 bases and J 2 bases, leaving 19 bases between the germline ends. Amplification used 60 Vbeta primers and 13 Jbeta primers. The protocol was immunoSEQ multiplex PCR, while the TCRdb copy is restricted to in-frame clones and leaves out a portion. Here the sample spans just under 95,000 clones, over 65% being singletons. V and J are TRBV30 and TRBJ2-5; D possibly corresponds to TRBD2 (6 bases). The TCR sequence derives from a human donor in good health. Sequenced: PBMCs. CDR3 DNA: TGTGCCTGGAGTGTACTTCTGACAACGACTAGGCAAGAGACCCAGTACTTC. It codes for CAWSVLLTTTRQETQYF.